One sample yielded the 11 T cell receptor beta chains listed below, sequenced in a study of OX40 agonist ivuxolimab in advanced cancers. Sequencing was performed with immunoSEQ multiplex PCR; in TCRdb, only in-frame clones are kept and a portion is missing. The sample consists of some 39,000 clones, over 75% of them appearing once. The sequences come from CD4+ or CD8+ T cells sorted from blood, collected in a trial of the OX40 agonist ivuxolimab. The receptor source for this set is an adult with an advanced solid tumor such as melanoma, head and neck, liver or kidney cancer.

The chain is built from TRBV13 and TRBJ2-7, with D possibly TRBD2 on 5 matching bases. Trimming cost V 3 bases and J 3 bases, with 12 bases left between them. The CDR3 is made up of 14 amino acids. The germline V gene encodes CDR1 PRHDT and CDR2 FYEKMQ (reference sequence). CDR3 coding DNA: TGTGCCAGCAGCTTGGGGAGTTGGGACTACGAGCAGTACTTC. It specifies CASSLGSWDYEQYF.

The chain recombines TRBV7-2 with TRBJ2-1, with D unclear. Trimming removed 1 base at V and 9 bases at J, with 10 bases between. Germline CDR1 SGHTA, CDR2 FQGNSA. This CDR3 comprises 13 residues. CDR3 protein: CASSLVRTTEQFF. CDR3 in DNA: TGTGCCAGCAGCTTAGTAAGAACTACTGAGCAGTTCTTC.

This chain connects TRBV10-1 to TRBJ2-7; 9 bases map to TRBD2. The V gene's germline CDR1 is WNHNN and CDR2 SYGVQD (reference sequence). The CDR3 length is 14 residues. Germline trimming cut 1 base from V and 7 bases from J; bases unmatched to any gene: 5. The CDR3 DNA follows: TGCGCCAGCAGTGAGTATAGCGGGAGTCGAGAGCAGTACTTC. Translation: CASSEYSGSREQYF.

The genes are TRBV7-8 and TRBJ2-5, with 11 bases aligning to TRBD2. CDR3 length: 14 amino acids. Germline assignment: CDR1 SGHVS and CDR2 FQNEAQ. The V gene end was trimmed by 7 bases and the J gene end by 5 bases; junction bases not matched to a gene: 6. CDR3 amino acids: CASIRTSGRETQYF. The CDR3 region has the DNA TGTGCCAGCATCAGGACTAGCGGGCGGGAGACCCAGTACTTC.

The CDR3 region is CASSVLGGTGETQYF. The CDR3 region has the DNA TGTGCCAGCAGTGTCCTGGGGGGTACTGGAGAGACCCAGTACTTC. This chain links TRBV27 with TRBJ2-5; possible D gene TRBD2, 6 bases. The CDR3 has 15 residues. The germline V gene encodes CDR1 MNHEY and CDR2 SMNVEV (reference sequence). V was pared by 5 bases and J by 4 bases, with 17 bases between.

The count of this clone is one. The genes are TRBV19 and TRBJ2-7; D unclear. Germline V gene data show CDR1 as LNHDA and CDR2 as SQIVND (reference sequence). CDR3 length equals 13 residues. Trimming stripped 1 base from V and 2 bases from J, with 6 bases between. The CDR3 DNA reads TGTGCCAGTAGTATAGGGCTGGCCTACGAGCAGTACTTC. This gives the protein CASSIGLAYEQYF.

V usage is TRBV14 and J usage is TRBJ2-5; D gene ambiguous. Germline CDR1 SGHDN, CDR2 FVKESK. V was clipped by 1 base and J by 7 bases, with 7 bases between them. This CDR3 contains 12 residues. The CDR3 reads CASSQVRGTQYF. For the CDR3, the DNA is TGTGCCAGCAGCCAAGTCCGAGGGACCCAGTACTTC.

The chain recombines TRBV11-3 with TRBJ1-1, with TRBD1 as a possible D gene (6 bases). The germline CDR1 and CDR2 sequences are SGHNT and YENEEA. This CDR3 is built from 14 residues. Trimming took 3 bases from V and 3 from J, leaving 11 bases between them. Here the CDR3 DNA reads TGTGCCAGCAGCTTCGGGGGGCGCGACACTGAAGCTTTCTTT. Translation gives CASSFGGRDTEAFF.

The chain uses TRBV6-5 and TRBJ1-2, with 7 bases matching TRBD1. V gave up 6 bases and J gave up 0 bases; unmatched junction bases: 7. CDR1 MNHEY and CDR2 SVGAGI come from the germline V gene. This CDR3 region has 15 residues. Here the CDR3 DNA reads TGTGCCAGCAGGTCAGCCGGGACAGCTAACTATGGCTACACCTTC. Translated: CASRSAGTANYGYTF.

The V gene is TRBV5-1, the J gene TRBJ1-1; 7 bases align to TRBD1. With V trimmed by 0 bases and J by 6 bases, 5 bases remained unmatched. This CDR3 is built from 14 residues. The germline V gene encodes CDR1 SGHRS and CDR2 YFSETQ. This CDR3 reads CASSLAQGSAEAFF. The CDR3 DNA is TGCGCCAGCAGCTTGGCACAGGGGAGCGCTGAAGCTTTCTTT.

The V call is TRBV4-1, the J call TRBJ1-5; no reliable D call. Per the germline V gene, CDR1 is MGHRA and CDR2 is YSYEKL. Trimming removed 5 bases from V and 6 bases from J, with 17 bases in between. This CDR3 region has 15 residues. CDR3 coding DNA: TGCGCCAGCAGCACCCTATACAGAGCAGGTCAGCCCCAGCATTTT. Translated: CASSTLYRAGQPQHF.